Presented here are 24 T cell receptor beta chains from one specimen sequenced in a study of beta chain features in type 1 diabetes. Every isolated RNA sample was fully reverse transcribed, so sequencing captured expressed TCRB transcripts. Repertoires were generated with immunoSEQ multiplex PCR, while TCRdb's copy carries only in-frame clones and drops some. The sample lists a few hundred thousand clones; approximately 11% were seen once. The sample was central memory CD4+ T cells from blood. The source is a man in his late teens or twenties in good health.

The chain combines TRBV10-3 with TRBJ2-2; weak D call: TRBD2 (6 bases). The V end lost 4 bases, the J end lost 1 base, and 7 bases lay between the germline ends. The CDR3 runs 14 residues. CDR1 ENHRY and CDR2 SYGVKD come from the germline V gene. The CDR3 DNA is TGTGCCATCAGTGGGGACTTGAACACCGGGGAGCTGTTTTTT. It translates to CAISGDLNTGELFF.

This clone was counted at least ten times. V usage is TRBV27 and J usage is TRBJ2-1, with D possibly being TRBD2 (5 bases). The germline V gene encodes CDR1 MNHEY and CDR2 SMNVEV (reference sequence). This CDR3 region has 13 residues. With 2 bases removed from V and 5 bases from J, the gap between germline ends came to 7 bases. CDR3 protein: CASSLGENNEQFF. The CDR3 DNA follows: TGTGCCAGCAGTTTAGGGGAGAACAATGAGCAGTTCTTC.

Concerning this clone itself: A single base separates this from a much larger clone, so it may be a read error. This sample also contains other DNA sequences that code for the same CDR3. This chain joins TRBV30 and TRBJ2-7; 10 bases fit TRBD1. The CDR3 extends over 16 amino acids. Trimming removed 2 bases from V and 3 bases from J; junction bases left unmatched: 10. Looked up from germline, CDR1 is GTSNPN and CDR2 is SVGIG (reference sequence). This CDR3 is CAWSRGGGTGDYEQYF. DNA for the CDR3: TGTGCCTGGAGTAGAGGGGGAGGGACAGGGGACTACGAGCAGTACTTC.

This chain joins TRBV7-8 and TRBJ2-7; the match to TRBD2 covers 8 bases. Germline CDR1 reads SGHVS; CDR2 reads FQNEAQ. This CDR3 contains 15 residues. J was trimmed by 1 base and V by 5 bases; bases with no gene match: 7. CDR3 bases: TGTGCCAGCAGCCTCCGGGAGGGCATATCCTACGAGCAGTACTTC. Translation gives CASSLREGISYEQYF.

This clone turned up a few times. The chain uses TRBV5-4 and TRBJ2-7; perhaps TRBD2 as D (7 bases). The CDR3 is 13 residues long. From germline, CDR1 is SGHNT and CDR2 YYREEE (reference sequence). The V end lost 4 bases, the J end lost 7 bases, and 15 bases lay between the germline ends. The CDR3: CASSQRDTQEQYF. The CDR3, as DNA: TGTGCCAGCAGCCAGCGGGACACTCAAGAGCAGTACTTC. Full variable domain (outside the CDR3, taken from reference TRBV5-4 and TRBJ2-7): ETGVTQSPTHLIKTRGQQVTLRCSSQSGHNTVSWYQQALGQGPQFIFQYYREEENGRGNFPPRFSGLQFPNYSSELNVNALELDDSALYLCASSQRDTQEQYFGPGTRLTVT.

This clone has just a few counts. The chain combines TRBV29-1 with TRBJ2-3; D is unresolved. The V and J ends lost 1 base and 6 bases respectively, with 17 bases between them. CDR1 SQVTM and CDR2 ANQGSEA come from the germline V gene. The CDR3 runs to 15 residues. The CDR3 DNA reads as TGCAGCGTTGAAGTTAGGGCAGGAAAAGGGGATACGCAGTATTTT. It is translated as CSVEVRAGKGDTQYF.

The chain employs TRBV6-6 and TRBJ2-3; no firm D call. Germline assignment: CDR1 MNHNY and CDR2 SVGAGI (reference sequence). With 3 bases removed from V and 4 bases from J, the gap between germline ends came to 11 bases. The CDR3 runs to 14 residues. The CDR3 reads CASSYQYASDTQYF. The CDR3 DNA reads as TGTGCCAGCAGTTATCAGTACGCCTCAGATACGCAGTATTTT.

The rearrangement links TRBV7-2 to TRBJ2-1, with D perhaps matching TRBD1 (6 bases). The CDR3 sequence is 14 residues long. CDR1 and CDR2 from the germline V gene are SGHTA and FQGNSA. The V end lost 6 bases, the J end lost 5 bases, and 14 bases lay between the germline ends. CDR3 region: CASSSGAENNEQFF. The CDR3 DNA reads TGTGCCAGCAGTTCAGGGGCGGAAAACAATGAGCAGTTCTTC.

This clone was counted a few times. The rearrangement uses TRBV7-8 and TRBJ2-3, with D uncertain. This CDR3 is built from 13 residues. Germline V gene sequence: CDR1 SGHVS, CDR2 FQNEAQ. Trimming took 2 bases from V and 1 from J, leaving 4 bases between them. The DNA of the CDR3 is TGTGCCAGCAGCTTAAGCGGCACAGATACGCAGTATTTT. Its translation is CASSLSGTDTQYF. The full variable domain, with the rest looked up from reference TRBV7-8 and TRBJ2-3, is GAGVSQSPRYKVAKRGQDVALRCDPISGHVSLFWYQQALGQGPEFLTYFQNEAQLDKSGLPSDRFFAERPEGSVSTLKIQRTQQEDSAVYLCASSLSGTDTQYFGPGTRLTVL.

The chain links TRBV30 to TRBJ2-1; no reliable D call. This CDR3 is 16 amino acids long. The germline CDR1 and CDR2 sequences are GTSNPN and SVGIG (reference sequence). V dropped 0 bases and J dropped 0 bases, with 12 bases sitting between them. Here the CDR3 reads CAWSVSAPRSYNEQFF. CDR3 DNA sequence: TGTGCCTGGAGTGTATCGGCCCCGCGCTCCTACAATGAGCAGTTCTTC. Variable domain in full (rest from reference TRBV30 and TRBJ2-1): SQTIHQWPATLVQPVGSPLSLECTVEGTSNPNLYWYRQAAGRGLQLLFYSVGIGQISSEVPQNLSASRPQDRQFILSSKKLLLSDSGFYLCAWSVSAPRSYNEQFFGPGTRLTVL.

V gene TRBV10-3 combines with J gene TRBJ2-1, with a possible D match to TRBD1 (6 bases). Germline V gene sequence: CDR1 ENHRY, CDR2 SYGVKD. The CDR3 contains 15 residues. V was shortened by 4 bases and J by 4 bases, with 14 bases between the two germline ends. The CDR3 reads CAISAGQGPYNEQFF. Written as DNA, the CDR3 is TGTGCCATCAGTGCGGGACAAGGCCCTTACAATGAGCAGTTCTTC.

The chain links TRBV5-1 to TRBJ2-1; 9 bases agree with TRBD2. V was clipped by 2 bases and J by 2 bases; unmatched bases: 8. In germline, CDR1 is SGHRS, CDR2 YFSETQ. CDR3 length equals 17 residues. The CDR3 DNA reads TGCGCCAGCAGCTTCCTCGTAGCGGGAGTGACCTACAATGAGCAGTTCTTC. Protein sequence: CASSFLVAGVTYNEQFF.

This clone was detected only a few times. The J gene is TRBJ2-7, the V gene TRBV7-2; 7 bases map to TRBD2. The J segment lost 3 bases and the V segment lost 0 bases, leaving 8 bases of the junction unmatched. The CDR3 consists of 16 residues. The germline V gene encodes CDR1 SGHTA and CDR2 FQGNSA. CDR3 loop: CASSLAVVAGHYEQYF. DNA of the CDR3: TGTGCCAGCAGCTTAGCAGTAGTAGCGGGTCACTACGAGCAGTACTTC.

The CDR3 is CASSLVVASYNEQFF. The CDR3, as DNA: TGTGCCAGCAGCTTAGTCGTAGCTTCCTACAATGAGCAGTTCTTC. This chain uses TRBV11-2 with TRBJ2-1, with D unresolved. Germline loops: CDR1 SGHAT, CDR2 FQNNGV. The CDR3 has 15 residues. V lost 1 base and J 1 base, leaving 8 bases between the germline ends.

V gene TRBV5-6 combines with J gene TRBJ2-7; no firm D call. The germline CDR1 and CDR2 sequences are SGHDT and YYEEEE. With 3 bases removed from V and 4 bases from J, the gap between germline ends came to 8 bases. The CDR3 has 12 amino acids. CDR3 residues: CASSSLRYEQYF. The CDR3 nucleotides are TGTGCCAGCAGCTCCCTCCGGTACGAGCAGTACTTC.

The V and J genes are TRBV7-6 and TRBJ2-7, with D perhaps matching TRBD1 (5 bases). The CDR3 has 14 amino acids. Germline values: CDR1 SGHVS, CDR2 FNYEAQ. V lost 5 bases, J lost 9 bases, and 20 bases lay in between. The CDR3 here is CASSPGSQGLGQYF. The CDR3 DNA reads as TGTGCCAGCAGCCCCGGATCGCAGGGCCTCGGGCAGTACTTC.

For the CDR3, the DNA is TGTGCCAGCAGTAAATCCGTTTCGGGAGGCGAGCAGTACTTC. The encoded protein is CASSKSVSGGEQYF. This rearrangement joins TRBV6-6 to TRBJ2-7; 7 nucleotides line up with TRBD2. This CDR3 spans 14 amino acids. Germline V CDR1 and CDR2: MNHNY, SVGAGI (reference sequence). The J segment lost 6 bases and the V segment lost 5 bases, leaving 10 bases of the junction unmatched.

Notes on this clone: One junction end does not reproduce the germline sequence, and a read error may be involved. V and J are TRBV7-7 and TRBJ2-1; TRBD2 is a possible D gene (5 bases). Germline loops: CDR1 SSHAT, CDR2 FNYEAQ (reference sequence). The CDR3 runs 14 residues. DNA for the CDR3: TGTGCTAGCAGCTCTTCCGTACTAGTGAATGAGCAGTTCTTC. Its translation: CASSSSVLVNEQFF.

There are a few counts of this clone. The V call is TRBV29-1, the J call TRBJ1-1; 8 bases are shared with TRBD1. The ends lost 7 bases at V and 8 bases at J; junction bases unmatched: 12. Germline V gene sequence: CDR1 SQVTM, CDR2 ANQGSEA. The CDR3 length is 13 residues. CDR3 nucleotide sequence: TGCAGCGGAAAAACAGGGGGGGTTGCAGAAGCTTTCTTT. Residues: CSGKTGGVAEAFF.

The chain's CDR3 is CASTEAGGTLLVRAQHF. The CDR3 region has the DNA TGTGCCAGCACGGAGGCAGGGGGCACCCTTCTGGTGAGGGCCCAGCATTTT. V and J are TRBV14 and TRBJ1-5; the match to TRBD1 covers 8 bases. The CDR3 has 17 residues. With V trimmed by 7 bases and J by 11 bases, 22 bases remained unmatched. Germline V CDR1 and CDR2: SGHDN, FVKESK.

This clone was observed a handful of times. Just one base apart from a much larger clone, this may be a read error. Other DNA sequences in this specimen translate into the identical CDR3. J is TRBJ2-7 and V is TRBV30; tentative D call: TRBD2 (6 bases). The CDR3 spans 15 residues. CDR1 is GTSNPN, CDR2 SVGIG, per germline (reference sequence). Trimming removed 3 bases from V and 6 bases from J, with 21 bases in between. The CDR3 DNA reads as TGTGCCTGGAGGGTAGGCAGCTTCGGGGGACTCGAGCAGTACTTC. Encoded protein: CAWRVGSFGGLEQYF.

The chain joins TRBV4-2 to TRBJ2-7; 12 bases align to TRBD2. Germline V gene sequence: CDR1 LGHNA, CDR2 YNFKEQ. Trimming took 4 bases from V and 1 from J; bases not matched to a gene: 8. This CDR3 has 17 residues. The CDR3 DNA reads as TGTGCCAGCAGCCTAAGGGAACTAGCGGGAGGTTCCTACGAGCAGTACTTC. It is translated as CASSLRELAGGSYEQYF.

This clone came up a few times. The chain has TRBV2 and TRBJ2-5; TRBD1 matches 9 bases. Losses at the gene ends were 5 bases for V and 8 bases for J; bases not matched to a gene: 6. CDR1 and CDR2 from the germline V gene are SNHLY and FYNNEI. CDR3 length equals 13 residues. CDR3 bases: TGTGCCAGCAGTCCGGGACAGGGTGTAACCCAGTACTTC. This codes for CASSPGQGVTQYF.

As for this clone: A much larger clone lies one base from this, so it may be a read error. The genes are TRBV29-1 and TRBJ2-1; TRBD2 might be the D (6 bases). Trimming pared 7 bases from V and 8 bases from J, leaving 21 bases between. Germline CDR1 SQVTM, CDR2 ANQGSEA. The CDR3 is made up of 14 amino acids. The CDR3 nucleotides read TGCAGCGGTGCGAGGTTCGGGAGTAGGGATGAGCAGTTCTTC. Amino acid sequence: CSGARFGSRDEQFF.